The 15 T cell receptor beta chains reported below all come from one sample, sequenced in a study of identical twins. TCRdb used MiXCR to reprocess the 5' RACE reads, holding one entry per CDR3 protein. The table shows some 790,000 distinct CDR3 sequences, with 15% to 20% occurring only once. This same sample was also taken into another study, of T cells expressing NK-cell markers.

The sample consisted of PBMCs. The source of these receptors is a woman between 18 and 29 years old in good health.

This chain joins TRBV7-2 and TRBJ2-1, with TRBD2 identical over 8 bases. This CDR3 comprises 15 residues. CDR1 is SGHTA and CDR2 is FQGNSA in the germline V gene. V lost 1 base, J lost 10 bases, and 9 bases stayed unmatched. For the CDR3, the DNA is TGTGCCAGCAGCTTAGGGCTAGCGGGCGGAGCCGAGCAGTTCTTC. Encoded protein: CASSLGLAGGAEQFF.

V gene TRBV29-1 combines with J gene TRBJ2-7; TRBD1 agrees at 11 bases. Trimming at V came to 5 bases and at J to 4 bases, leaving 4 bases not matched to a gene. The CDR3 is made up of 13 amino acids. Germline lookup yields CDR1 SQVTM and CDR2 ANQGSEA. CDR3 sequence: CSVTGTGGYEQYF. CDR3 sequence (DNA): TGCAGCGTTACCGGGACAGGGGGTTACGAGCAGTACTTC.

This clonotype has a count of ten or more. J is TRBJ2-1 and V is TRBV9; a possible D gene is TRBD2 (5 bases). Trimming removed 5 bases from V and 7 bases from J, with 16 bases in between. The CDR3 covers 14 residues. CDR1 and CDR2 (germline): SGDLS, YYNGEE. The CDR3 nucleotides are TGTGCCAGCAGTGAGGTCTTTGGGGAGAATGAGCAGTTCTTC. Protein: CASSEVFGENEQFF.

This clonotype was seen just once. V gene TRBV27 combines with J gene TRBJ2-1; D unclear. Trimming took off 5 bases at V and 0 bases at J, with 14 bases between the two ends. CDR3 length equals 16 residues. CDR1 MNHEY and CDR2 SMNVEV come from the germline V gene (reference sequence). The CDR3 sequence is CASSRPPQTSYNEQFF. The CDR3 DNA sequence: TGTGCCAGCAGTCGACCTCCCCAGACCTCCTACAATGAGCAGTTCTTC.

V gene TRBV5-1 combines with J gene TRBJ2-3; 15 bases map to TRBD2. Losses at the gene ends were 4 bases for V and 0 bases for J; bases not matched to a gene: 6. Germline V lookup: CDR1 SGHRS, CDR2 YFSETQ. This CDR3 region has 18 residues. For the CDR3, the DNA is TGCGCCAGCAGCACGGGGACTAGCGGGAGGCCAAGCACAGATACGCAGTATTTT. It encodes CASSTGTSGRPSTDTQYF.

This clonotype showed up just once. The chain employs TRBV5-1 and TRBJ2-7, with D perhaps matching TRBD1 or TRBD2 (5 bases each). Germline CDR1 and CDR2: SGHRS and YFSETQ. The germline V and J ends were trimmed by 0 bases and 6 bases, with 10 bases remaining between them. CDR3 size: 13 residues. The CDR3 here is CASSLGRDLEQYF. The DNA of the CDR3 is TGCGCCAGCAGCTTGGGAAGGGACCTCGAGCAGTACTTC.

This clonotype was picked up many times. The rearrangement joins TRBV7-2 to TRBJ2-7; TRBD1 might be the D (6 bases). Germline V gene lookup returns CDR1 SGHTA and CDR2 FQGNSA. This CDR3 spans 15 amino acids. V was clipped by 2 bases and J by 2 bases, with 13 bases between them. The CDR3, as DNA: TGTGCCAGCAGCTTACTAGGACAGTTGGCCTACGAGCAGTACTTC. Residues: CASSLLGQLAYEQYF.

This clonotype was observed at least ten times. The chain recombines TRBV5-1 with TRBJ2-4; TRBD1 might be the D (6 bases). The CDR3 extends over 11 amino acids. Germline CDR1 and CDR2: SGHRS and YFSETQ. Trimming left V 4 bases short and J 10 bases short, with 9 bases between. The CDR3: CASSTDRIQYF. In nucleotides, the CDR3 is TGCGCCAGCAGCACGGACAGAATTCAGTACTTC. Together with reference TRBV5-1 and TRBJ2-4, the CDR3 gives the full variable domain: KAGVTQTPRYLIKTRGQQVTLSCSPISGHRSVSWYQQTPGQGLQFLFEYFSETQRNKGNFPGRFSGRQFSNSRSEMNVSTLELGDSALYLCASSTDRIQYFGAGTRLSVL.

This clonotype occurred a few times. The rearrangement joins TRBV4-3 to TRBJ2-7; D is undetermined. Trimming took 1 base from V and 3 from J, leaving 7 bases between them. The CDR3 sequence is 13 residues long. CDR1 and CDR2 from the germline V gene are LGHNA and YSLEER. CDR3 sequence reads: CASSQGTGYEQYF. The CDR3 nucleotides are TGCGCCAGCAGCCAAGGAACGGGCTACGAGCAGTACTTC.

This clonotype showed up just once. The CDR3 sequence is CASSLTEGTQYF. The CDR3 nucleotides read TGTGCCAGCAGTTTGACAGAGGGGACCCAGTACTTC. The chain has TRBV6-5 and TRBJ2-5; D is possibly TRBD1 or TRBD2 (5 bases each). Germline V gene lookup returns CDR1 MNHEY and CDR2 SVGAGI. The CDR3 is 12 amino acids. V was cut by 4 bases and J by 7 bases, with 10 bases left in between.

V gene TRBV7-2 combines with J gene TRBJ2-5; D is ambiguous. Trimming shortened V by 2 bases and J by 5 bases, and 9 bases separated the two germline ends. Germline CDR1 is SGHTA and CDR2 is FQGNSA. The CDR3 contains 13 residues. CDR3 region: CASSLNFGETQYF. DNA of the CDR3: TGTGCCAGCAGCTTAAACTTCGGGGAGACCCAGTACTTC.

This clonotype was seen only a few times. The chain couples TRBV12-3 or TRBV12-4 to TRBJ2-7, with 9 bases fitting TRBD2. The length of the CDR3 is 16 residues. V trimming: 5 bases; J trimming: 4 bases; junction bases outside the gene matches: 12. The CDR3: CASSALWASGKYEQYF. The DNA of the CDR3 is TGTGCCAGCAGTGCCTTATGGGCTAGCGGGAAGTACGAGCAGTACTTC.

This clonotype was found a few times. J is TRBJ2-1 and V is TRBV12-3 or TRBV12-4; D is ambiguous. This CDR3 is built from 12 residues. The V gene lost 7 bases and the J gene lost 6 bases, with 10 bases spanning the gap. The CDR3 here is CASTPQANEQFF. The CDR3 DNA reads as TGTGCCAGCACCCCTCAGGCCAATGAGCAGTTCTTC.

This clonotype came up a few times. The CDR3 sequence: CASSQKGRFGNEQFF. Here the CDR3 DNA reads TGTGCCAGCAGTCAAAAAGGACGGTTTGGCAATGAGCAGTTCTTC. The chain combines TRBV27 with TRBJ2-1; D is uncertain. Deletions cut 5 bases from V and 6 bases from J, with 17 bases between. CDR3 length equals 15 residues. The germline gives CDR1 MNHEY, CDR2 SMNVEV (reference sequence).

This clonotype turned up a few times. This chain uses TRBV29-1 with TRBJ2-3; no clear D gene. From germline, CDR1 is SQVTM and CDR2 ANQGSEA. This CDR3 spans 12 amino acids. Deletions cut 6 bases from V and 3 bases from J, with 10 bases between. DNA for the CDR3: TGCAGCGTGATCCCTTCAACAGATACGCAGTATTTT. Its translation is CSVIPSTDTQYF.